A single sample gave rise to the 8 T cell receptor beta chains below, sequenced in a study of blood T cell repertoires in COVID-19 (TCRdb year 2020). The library was prepared using the immunoSEQ multiplex PCR assay. In TCRdb, the immuneACCESS table is reduced to in-frame sequences with V and J assigned. These tables do not hold every clone; where another copy was compared, an unresolved V gene accounts for under half, and the others remain unexplained. This sample is represented by about 140,000 clones; 80% of them were singletons. The top ten clonotypes cover approximately 3.6% of the sample. Material for sequencing was peripheral blood. These receptors were taken from a man aged 65 to 79 who had recovered from COVID-19.

CDR3 sequence reads: CASTPLAGGGNEQFF. In nucleotides, the CDR3 is TGTGCCAGCACCCCCCTAGCGGGAGGGGGCAATGAGCAGTTCTTC. This sequence joins TRBV27 and TRBJ2-1; TRBD2 matches 12 bases. Trimming removed 7 bases from V and 6 bases from J; junction bases left unmatched: 7. This CDR3 spans 15 amino acids. CDR1 MNHEY and CDR2 SMNVEV come from the germline V gene (reference sequence).

This clone was counted between two and nine times. J is TRBJ2-1 and V is TRBV7-7; 8 bases agree with TRBD2. The V and J ends lost 5 bases and 5 bases, in that order; junction bases with no gene match: 2. The CDR3 runs to 13 residues. Germline assignment: CDR1 SSHAT and CDR2 FNYEAQ (reference sequence). DNA of the CDR3: TGTGCCAGCAGCCTTAGCGGGAACAATGAGCAGTTCTTC. Translating gives CASSLSGNNEQFF.

The chain is built from TRBV11-2 and TRBJ2-5; 9 bases are a match to TRBD2. Per the germline V gene, CDR1 is SGHAT and CDR2 is FQNNGV. V lost 6 bases, J lost 2 bases, and 4 bases stayed unmatched. This CDR3 contains 14 residues. The CDR3 here is CASRSLAGQETQYF. DNA for the CDR3: TGTGCCAGCAGGTCCCTAGCGGGACAAGAGACCCAGTACTTC.

The chain combines TRBV2 with TRBJ2-7; D not certain. The CDR3 runs 13 residues. Trimming stripped 3 bases from V and 1 base from J, with 7 bases between. The germline gives CDR1 SNHLY, CDR2 FYNNEI. In nucleotides, the CDR3 is TGTGCCAGCAGTGATGGTCAGTCCTACGAGCAGTACTTC. It yields the protein CASSDGQSYEQYF.

This rearrangement joins TRBV5-1 to TRBJ1-6; no clear D. CDR1 SGHRS and CDR2 YFSETQ come from the germline V gene. Trimming stripped 4 bases from V and 7 bases from J, with 18 bases between. There are 16 residues in the CDR3. The CDR3 coding sequence is TGCGCCAGCAGCCTGGAGGTGGCAGGAAGAAATTCACCCCTCCACTTT. Its translation: CASSLEVAGRNSPLHF.

This clone occurred a few times. The CDR3 loop reads CAWSVRTGSNQPQHF. DNA of the CDR3: TGTGCCTGGAGTGTACGTACAGGGTCCAATCAGCCCCAGCATTTT. The V call is TRBV30, the J call TRBJ1-5, with TRBD1 as a possible D gene (6 bases). The V gene lost 0 bases and the J gene lost 3 bases, with 12 bases spanning the gap. Germline V gene lookup returns CDR1 GTSNPN and CDR2 SVGIG (reference sequence). The length of the CDR3 is 15 residues.

The J gene is TRBJ2-7, the V gene TRBV7-2; 7 nucleotides align to TRBD2. Germline CDR1 reads SGHTA; CDR2 reads FQGNSA. The trim removed 5 bases at V and 0 bases at J, leaving 16 bases unmatched. The CDR3 has 18 residues. The CDR3 DNA sequence: TGTGCCAGCAGCCCCGGGACGGAACTAGCGCCGAGCTCCTACGAGCAGTACTTC. This codes for CASSPGTELAPSSYEQYF. Full variable domain (remainder filled in from reference TRBV7-2 and TRBJ2-7): GAGVSQSPSNKVTEKGKDVELRCDPISGHTALYWYRQSLGQGLEFLIYFQGNSAPDKSGLPSDRFSAERTGGSVSTLTIQRTQQEDSAVYLCASSPGTELAPSSYEQYFGPGTRLTVT.

A single count supports this clone. The CDR3 is CATSSPKKTSDTQYF. The DNA for the CDR3 is TGTGCCACCAGCAGTCCTAAGAAAACCTCAGATACGCAGTATTTT. This chain connects TRBV15 to TRBJ2-3; D is undetermined. V was cut by 3 bases and J by 4 bases, with 14 bases left in between. The length of the CDR3 is 15 residues. CDR1 is LNHNV, CDR2 YYDKDF, per germline (reference sequence). The full variable domain, its missing parts supplied by reference TRBV15 and TRBJ2-3, is DAMVIQNPRYQVTQFGKPVTLSCSQTLNHNVMYWYQQKSSQAPKLLFHYYDKDFNNEADTPDNFQSRRPNTSFCFLDIRSPGLGDTAMYLCATSSPKKTSDTQYFGPGTRLTVL.